These 2 T cell receptor beta chains originate from one sample sequenced in a study of cytomegalovirus exposure and HLA in healthy donors. Primers included in the PCR were 60 Vbeta and 13 Jbeta primers. Profiling relied on immunoSEQ multiplex PCR, and the TCRdb table lists in-frame clones only, not all of them. The table lists approximately 150,000 clones, roughly two thirds of them singletons. The sequencing input was PBMCs. The source of these receptors is a woman in her thirties in good health and CMV-seronegative.

In this sample, this clone turned up a few times. V and J are TRBV5-6 and TRBJ2-3; D remains unclear. V lost 3 bases and J 1 base, leaving 15 bases between the germline ends. The CDR3 is 16 amino acids. Germline assignment: CDR1 SGHDT and CDR2 YYEEEE. CDR3 nucleotide sequence: TGTGCCAGCAGCTCGGTTCGGTCGTCCGGCACAGATACGCAGTATTTT. It is translated as CASSSVRSSGTDTQYF.

The J gene is TRBJ2-2, the V gene TRBV18, with D hard to call. The CDR3 has 15 amino acids. Trimming pared 2 bases from V and 4 bases from J, leaving 11 bases between. The V gene's germline CDR1 is KGHSH and CDR2 LQKENI. Here the CDR3 reads CASSPSSLATGELFF. CDR3 coding DNA: TGTGCCAGCTCACCAAGTTCATTGGCCACCGGGGAGCTGTTTTTT.